This T cell receptor (beta chain) is drawn from a study of human T cells and chemical hapten exposure. CDR1 is LGHNA and CDR2 is YSLEER in the germline V gene. The V end lost 0 bases, the J end lost 5 bases, and 10 bases lay between the germline ends. This CDR3 spans 14 amino acids. MiXCR was run by TCRdb on the RACE reads, yielding one entry per CDR3 protein. The sample has around 380,000 distinct CDR3 sequences, approximately 5.1% seen once. This sample's time point: patch test 1, 2 weeks after DPC sensitization. The sample's treatment: therapeutic diphenylcyclopropenone sensitization with weekly scalp DPC. Unfractionated whole blood yielded the extracted total RNA.

This chain uses TRBV4-3 with TRBJ1-1; a possible D gene is TRBD1 (6 bases). The receptor was isolated from a woman in her fifties or sixties with alopecia areata. Some clones in this sample may be carry-over from other donors' samples. Source: whole blood, taken in connection with sensitization to the hapten diphenylcyclopropenone (DPC). CDR3 sequence reads: CASSQDTTGTEAFF. CDR3 in DNA: TGCGCCAGCAGCCAAGATACAACAGGGACTGAAGCTTTCTTT.